Listed here is a single T cell receptor beta chain. Measured with immunoSEQ multiplex PCR; TCRdb has only the in-frame clones, and not every one. The sample comprises around 70,000 clones, just over 90% of which are singletons, and more than 1.2% rests with the top ten. The data are from a study of T cell changes during pregnancy in multiple sclerosis. J gave up 3 bases and V 2 bases, and 10 bases lay outside the gene matches. CDR1 GTSNPN and CDR2 SVGIG come from the germline V gene (reference sequence). The CDR3 has 16 amino acids. The rearrangement joins TRBV30 to TRBJ2-1, with 7 bases lining up with TRBD2. The sequences come from peripheral blood, collected in the third trimester of pregnancy. The clonotype was recovered from a female donor with multiple sclerosis, enrolled in a pregnancy study. CDR3 coding DNA: TGTGCCTGGAGTCCAACCCGACTAGCAGGCTACAATGAGCAGTTCTTC. It specifies CAWSPTRLAGYNEQFF.